The following is a TCR beta chain sequence with its context. Its antigen is currently unknown. This CDR3 spans 16 amino acids. The germline V gene encodes CDR1 SGHVS and CDR2 FQNEAQ. The junction had 7 bases not matched to a gene; V was cut back by 5 bases and J by 5 bases. The sample belongs to a study of cytomegalovirus exposure and HLA in healthy donors. This PCR relied on a set of 60 Vbeta primers and 13 Jbeta primers. Generated by immunoSEQ multiplex PCR, the TCRdb table keeps only in-frame clones and is missing some. The table records approximately 190,000 clones, roughly 80% of them present only once. The study's findings and limits: Other equally common chains were less clonally expanded than HLA-associated TCR beta chains, a later analysis showed.

The TCR sequence derives from a woman aged 18 to 35 in good health and CMV-seronegative. The V gene is TRBV7-8, the J gene TRBJ2-5, with 14 nucleotides matching TRBD2. The sample comprised PBMCs. The CDR3 DNA sequence: TGTGCCAGCAGCATGACTAGCGGGGGGGCCGGGGAGACCCAGTACTTC. Translating it yields CASSMTSGGAGETQYF.